The source of this T cell receptor beta chain is a study of CD8+ T cells in alopecia areata. This clone was counted at least ten times. The CDR3 runs 12 residues. The germline V gene encodes CDR1 GTSNPN and CDR2 SVGIG (reference sequence). V lost 5 bases and J lost 0, with 5 bases in between. Sequencing relied on a cDNA template that was reverse transcribed from extracted RNA. Using immunoSEQ multiplex PCR, the repertoire was profiled, and TCRdb retains in-frame clones only, with some absent. The data contain about 160,000 clones, 50% to 70% of them singletons. The treatment: oral pan-JAK inhibitor, 5-10 mg twice daily.

The sequencing used CD4+ T cells sorted from blood, collected at week 4, from a patient treated with tofacitinib. The chain employs TRBV30 and TRBJ1-3; D is unclear. This TCR derives from a human donor with alopecia areata. This chain's CDR3 is CAWESSGNTIYF. The CDR3 DNA reads as TGTGCCTGGGAGAGCTCTGGAAACACCATATATTTT.